These 2 T cell receptor beta chains came from one sample sequenced in a study of PD-1 blockade in classical Hodgkin lymphoma. As for time point: cycle 4 day 1 (C4D1), after more than 5 weeks of nivolumab. Following autologous stem cell transplantation, relapse occurred in every patient, and exposure to brentuximab vedotin varied. The method was immunoSEQ multiplex PCR; TCRdb's version includes in-frame clones alone and lacks a portion of them. The data contain around 53,000 clones, about 75% of them singletons. The source was peripheral blood mononuclear cells (PBMCs), collected before the fourth cycle of nivolumab. These TCRs come from a human donor with classical Hodgkin lymphoma.

This chain links TRBV5-6 with TRBJ2-3, with D tentatively TRBD2 (5 bases). The CDR3 contains 17 residues. Germline V lookup: CDR1 SGHDT, CDR2 YYEEEE. V dropped 4 bases and J dropped 0 bases, with 18 bases sitting between them. CDR3: CASSQFVATPSTDTQYF. CDR3 nucleotide sequence: TGTGCCAGCAGCCAATTTGTAGCGACTCCCAGCACAGATACGCAGTATTTT.

V and J are TRBV2 and TRBJ2-1, with a possible D match to TRBD1 (6 bases). CDR1 and CDR2 (germline): SNHLY, FYNNEI. V lost 6 bases to trimming and J lost 9 bases, with 21 bases between them. The CDR3 contains 15 residues. The CDR3 region has the DNA TGTGCCAGCAGCGCCGGAACCACGACAGGTAGTGAGCAGTTCTTC. Amino acid sequence: CASSAGTTTGSEQFF. The full variable domain, completed using reference TRBV2 and TRBJ2-1, is EPEVTQTPSHQVTQMGQEVILRCVPISNHLYFYWYRQILGQKVEFLVSFYNNEISEKSEIFDDQFSVERPDGSNFTLKIRSTKLEDSAMYFCASSAGTTTGSEQFFGPGTRLTVL.